This T cell receptor (beta chain) emerged from a study of T cells in Graves' hyperthyroidism and ophthalmopathy. For the study at large: At the time of initial diagnosis and before any treatment, peripheral blood was collected. Findings and limits, study-wide: Most thyroid clonotypes expanded above 0.001 appeared in blood too. Ophthalmopathy stood apart from stable hyperthyroidism in a 13 V-J model.

The investigators amplified TCR beta CDR3 regions from RNA transcripts. A set of HTBI primers served as the primers for a first-round RT-PCR of the TCR CDR3. TCRdb re-called the multiplex PCR reads with MiXCR, one entry per CDR3 protein. The sample consists of over 700,000 distinct CDR3 sequences, 38% of them appearing once. Germline CDR1 and CDR2: ENHRY and SYGVKD. The ends were cut back, 3 bases at V and 8 bases at J, with 10 bases in the middle. This CDR3 has 12 amino acids. This clonotype was seen repeatedly, ten times or more. Its antigen is not known. Hyperthyroidism in the patients, aged 18 to 65, was newly diagnosed and under 2 months in duration.

The origin of this receptor is a man between 18 and 29 years old with Graves' hyperthyroidism. The chain uses TRBV10-3 and TRBJ1-1; D is unclear. Specimen: blood. Here the CDR3 reads CAISDLRLEAFF. The CDR3, as DNA: TGTGCCATCAGTGACCTTAGGTTGGAAGCTTTCTTT.